This T cell receptor (beta chain) was recorded in a study of technical replicates of blood from a handful of donors. The V end was cut by 8 bases, the J end by 4 bases, with 17 bases between. This CDR3 spans 14 amino acids. The germline V gene has CDR1 SEHNR and CDR2 FQNEAQ (reference sequence). Sequencing used immunoSEQ multiplex PCR; TCRdb keeps in-frame clones, though not all of them. The top ten clones hold around 0.43% of a sample with some 78,000 clones, 90% to 95% of them seen once. Sequenced material: T cells isolated from PBMCs. The TCR originated in a human donor in good health. The V gene is TRBV7-9, the J gene TRBJ1-1, with D hard to call. CDR3 sequence reads: CASCEGGRATEAFF. Written as DNA, the CDR3 is TGTGCCAGCTGCGAGGGAGGGCGTGCCACTGAAGCTTTCTTT.